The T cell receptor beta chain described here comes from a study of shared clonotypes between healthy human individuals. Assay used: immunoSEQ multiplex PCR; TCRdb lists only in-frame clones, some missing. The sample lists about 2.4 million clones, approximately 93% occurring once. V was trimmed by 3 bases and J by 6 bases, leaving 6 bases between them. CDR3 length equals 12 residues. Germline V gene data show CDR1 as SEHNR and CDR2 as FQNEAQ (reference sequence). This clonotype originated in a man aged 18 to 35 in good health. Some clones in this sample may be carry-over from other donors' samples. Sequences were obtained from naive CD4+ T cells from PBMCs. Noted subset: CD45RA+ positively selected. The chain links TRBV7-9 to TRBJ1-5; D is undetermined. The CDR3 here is CASSFPLQPQHF. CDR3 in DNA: TGTGCCAGCAGCTTCCCTCTTCAGCCCCAGCATTTT.